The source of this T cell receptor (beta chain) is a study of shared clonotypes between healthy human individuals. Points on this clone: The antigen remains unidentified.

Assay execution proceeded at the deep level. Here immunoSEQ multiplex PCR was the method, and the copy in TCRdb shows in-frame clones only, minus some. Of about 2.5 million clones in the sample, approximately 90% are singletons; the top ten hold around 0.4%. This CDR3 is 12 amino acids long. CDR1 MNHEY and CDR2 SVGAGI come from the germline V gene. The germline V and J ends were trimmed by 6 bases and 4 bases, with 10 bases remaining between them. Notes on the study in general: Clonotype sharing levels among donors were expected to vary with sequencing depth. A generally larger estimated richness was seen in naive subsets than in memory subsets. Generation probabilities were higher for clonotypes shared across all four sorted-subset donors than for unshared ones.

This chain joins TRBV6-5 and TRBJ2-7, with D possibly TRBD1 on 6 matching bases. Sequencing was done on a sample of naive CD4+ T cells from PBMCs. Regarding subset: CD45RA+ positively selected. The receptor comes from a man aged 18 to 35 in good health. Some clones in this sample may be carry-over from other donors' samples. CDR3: CASSWTAYEQYF. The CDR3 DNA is TGTGCCAGCAGCTGGACAGCATACGAGCAGTACTTC.